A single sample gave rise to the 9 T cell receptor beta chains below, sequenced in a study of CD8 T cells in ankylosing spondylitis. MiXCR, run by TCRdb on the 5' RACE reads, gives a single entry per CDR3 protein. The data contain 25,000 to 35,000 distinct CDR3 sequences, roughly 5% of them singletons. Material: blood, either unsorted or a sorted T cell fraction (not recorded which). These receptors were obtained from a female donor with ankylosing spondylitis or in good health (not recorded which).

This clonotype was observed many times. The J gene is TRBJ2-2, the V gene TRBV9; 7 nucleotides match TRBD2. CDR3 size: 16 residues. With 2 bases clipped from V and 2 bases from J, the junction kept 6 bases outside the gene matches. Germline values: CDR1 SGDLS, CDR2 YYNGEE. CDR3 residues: CASSVGGAINTGELFF. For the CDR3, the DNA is TGTGCCAGCAGCGTGGGAGGGGCGATTAACACCGGGGAGCTGTTTTTT.

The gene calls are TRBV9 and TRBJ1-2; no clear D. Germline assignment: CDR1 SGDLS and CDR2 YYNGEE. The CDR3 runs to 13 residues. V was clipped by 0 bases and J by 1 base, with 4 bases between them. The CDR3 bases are TGTGCCAGCAGCGTAGATGATAACTATGGCTACACCTTC. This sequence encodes CASSVDDNYGYTF.

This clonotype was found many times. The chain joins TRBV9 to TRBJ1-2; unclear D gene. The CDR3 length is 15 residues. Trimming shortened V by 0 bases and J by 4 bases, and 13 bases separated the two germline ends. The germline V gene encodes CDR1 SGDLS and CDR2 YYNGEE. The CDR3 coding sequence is TGTGCCAGCAGCGTAGAAGGGTATCCCGGCTATGGCTACACCTTC. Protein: CASSVEGYPGYGYTF.

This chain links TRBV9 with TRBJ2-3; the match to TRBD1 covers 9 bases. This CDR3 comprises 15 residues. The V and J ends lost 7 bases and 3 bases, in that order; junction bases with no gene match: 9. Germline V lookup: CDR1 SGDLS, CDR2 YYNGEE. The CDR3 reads CASGDPGQGTDTQYF. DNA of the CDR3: TGTGCCAGCGGAGACCCGGGACAGGGTACAGATACGCAGTATTTT.

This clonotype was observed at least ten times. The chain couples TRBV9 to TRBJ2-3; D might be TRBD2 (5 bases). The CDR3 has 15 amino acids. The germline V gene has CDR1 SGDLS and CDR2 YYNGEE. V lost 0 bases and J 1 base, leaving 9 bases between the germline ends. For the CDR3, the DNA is TGTGCCAGCAGCGTAGAACTAGTAGGCACAGATACGCAGTATTTT. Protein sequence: CASSVELVGTDTQYF.

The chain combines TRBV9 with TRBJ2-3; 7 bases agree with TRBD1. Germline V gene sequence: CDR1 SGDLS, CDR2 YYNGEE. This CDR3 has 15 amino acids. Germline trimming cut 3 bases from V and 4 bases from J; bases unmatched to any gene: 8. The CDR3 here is CASSGGRTGADTQYF. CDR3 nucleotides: TGTGCCAGCAGCGGTGGACGTACAGGGGCAGATACGCAGTATTTT.

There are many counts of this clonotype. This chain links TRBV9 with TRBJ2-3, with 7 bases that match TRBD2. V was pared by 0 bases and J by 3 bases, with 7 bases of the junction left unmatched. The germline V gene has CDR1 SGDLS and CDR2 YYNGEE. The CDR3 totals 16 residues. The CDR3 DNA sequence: TGTGCCAGCAGCGTAGAAGGCGGGAGCGTTACAGATACGCAGTATTTT. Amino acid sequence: CASSVEGGSVTDTQYF.

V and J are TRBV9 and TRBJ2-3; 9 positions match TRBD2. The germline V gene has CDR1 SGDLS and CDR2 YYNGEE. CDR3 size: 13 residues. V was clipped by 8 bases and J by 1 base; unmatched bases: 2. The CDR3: CARRTSGTDTQYF. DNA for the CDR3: TGTGCCAGGAGGACTAGCGGCACAGATACGCAGTATTTT. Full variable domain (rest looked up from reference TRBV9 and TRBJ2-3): DSGVTQTPKHLITATGQRVTLRCSPRSGDLSVYWYQQSLDQGLQFLIQYYNGEERAKGNILERFSAQQFPDLHSELNLSSLELGDSALYFCARRTSGTDTQYFGPGTRLTVL.

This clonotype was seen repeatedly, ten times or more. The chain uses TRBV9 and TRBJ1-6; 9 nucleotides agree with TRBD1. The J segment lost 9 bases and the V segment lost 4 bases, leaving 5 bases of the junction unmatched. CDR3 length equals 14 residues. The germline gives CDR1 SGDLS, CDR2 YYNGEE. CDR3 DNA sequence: TGTGCCAGCAGCCCGGGACAGGGTTCTTCACCCCTCCACTTT. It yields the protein CASSPGQGSSPLHF.